Sequencing of this TCR beta chain was carried out in a study of beta chain features in type 1 diabetes. The wider study: In age, gender and cell yields, patients were similar to healthy donors. Whole-study results and caveats: Relative to healthy donors, patients appeared to have naive, central memory and Treg TCRB repertoires that were more similar. People with Type 1 diabetes carried modestly yet significantly shorter TCRB CDR3s in all four CD4+ subsets.

CD45RO/CCR7/CD25/CD127/CD95/CD27 staining was used to isolate CD4+ naive, central memory, regulatory and stem cell-like memory cells by sorting. cDNA synthesis used the whole RNA isolate, giving expressed TCRB sequences. The repertoire was sequenced with immunoSEQ multiplex PCR; TCRdb's copy has only in-frame clones and lacks some. The sample lists about 370,000 clones, about 15% occurring once. This clone occurred a few times. Its matching antigen is unknown. V was cut by 4 bases and J by 3 bases, with 9 bases left in between. This CDR3 is built from 13 residues. Germline values: CDR1 ENHRY, CDR2 SYGVKD.

This clonotype originated in a woman aged 18-35 years in good health. The J gene is TRBJ1-1, the V gene TRBV10-3; D is perhaps TRBD1 (6 bases). Sequencing used naive CD4+ T cells from blood. The CDR3 sequence: CAISVDSYTEAFF. For the CDR3, the DNA is TGTGCCATCAGTGTGGACAGCTACACTGAAGCTTTCTTT.